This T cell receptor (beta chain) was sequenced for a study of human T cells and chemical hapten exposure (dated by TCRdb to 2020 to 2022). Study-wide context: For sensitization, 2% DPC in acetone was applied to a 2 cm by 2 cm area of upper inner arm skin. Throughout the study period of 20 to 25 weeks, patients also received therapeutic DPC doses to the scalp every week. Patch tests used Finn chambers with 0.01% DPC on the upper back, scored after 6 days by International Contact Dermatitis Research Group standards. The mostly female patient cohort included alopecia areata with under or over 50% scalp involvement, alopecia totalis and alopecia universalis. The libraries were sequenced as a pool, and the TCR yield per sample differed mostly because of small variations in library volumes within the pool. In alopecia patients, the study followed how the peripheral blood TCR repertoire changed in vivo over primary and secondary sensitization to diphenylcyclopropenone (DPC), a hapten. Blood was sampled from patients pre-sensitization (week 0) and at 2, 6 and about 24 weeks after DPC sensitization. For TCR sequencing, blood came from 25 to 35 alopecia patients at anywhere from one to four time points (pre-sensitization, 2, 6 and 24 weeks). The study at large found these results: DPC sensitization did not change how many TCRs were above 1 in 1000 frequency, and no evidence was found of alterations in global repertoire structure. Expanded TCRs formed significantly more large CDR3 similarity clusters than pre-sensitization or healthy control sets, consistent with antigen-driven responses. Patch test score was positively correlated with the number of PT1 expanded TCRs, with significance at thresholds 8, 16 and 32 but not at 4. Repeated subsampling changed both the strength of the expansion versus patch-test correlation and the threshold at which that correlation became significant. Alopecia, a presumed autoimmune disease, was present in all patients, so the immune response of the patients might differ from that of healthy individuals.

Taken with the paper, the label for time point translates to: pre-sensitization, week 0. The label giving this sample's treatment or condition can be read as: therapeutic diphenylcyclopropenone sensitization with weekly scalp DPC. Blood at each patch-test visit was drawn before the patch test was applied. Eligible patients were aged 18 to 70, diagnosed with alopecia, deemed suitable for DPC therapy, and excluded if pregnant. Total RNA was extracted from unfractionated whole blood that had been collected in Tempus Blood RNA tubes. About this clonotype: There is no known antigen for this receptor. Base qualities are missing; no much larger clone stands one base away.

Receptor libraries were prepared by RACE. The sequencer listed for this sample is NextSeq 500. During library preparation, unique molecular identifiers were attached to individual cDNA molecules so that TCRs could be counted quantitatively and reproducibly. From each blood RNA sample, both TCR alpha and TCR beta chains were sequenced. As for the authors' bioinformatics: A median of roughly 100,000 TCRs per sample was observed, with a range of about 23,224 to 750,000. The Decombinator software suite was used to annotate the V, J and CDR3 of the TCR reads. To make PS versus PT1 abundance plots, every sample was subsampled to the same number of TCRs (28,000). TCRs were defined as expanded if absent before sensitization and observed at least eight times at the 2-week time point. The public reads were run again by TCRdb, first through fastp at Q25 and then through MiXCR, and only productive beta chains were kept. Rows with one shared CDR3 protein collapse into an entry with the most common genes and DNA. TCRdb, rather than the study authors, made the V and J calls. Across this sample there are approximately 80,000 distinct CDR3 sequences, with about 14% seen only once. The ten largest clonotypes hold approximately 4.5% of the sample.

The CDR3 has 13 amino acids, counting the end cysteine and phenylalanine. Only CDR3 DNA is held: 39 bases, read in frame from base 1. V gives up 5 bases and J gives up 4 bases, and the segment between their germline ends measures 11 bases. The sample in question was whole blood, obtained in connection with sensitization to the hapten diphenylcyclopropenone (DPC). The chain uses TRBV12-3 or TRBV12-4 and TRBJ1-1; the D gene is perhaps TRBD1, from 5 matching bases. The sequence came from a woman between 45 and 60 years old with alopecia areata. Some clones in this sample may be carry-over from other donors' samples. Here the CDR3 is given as CASSPGILTEAFF. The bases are TGTGCCAGCAGTCCAGGGATTCTCACTGAAGCTTTCTTT.